The rows below give T cell receptor beta chains drawn from one sample of a study of T cell responses to AZD1222 COVID-19 vaccine. The repertoire was sequenced with immunoSEQ multiplex PCR; TCRdb's copy has only in-frame clones and lacks some. The sample lists about 120,000 clones; 88% were seen once. The material was peripheral blood, obtained on day 0 of AZD1222 vaccination. These receptors were obtained from an adult in good health. The CDR3 runs from the conserved cysteine through the conserved F or W. The D gene is left open where the match is weak. Clone size appears in some rows only: once, few, many, or a class for an expanded clone.

TRBD1	.	TRBV10-3	TRBJ2-2	TGTGCCATTAGACAGGGGGCGAACACCGGGGAGCTGTTTTTT	CAIRQGANTGELFF
.	.	TRBV24-1	TRBJ2-2	TGTGCCACCTCGAGGGGCCCCGGGGAGCTGTTTTTT	CATSRGPGELFF
.	many	TRBV7-2	TRBJ1-5	TGTGCCAGCAGCCCACTAGGGGCGCCGAATCAGCCCCAGCATTTT	CASSPLGAPNQPQHF
.	few	TRBV6-5	TRBJ1-4	TGTGCCACCCGACCGGGACGGCGTAATGAAAAACTGTTTTTT	CATRPGRRNEKLFF
TRBD1	.	TRBV9	TRBJ1-5	TGTGCCAGCAGCGCCGGCCAGGACAGGGGACGGCAGCCCCAGCATTTT	CASSAGQDRGRQPQHF
.	.	TRBV6-4	TRBJ2-1	TGTGCCAGAGTCCGACAGGATCGCTCCTACAATGAGCAGTTCTTC	CARVRQDRSYNEQFF
TRBD2	.	TRBV4-1	TRBJ2-7	TGCGCCAGCAGCCGTCAGTGGGAAGGGGCGGGGGGAACCTACGAGCAGTACTTC	CASSRQWEGAGGTYEQYF
TRBD1	.	TRBV5-1	TRBJ2-7	TGCGCCAGCAGCTTGGCAGGGGACAGGGATTTCTACGAGCAGTACTTC	CASSLAGDRDFYEQYF
TRBD1	.	TRBV5-1	TRBJ2-1	TGCGCCAGCAGCCAAACCGGGACAGGGGGCTACAATGAGCAGTTCTTC	CASSQTGTGGYNEQFF
.	.	TRBV19	TRBJ2-1	TGTGCCAGTAGTAGGCCCAGGGCTGGTGAGCAGTTCTTC	CASSRPRAGEQFF
.	once	TRBV7-9	TRBJ1-2	TGTGCCAGCAGCTTATTAACAGATAACTATGGCTACACCTTC	CASSLLTDNYGYTF
.	once	TRBV4-3	TRBJ1-1	TGCGCCAGCAGCCAAGATGGTTGGGACCCCAAAGATGAAGCTTTCTTT	CASSQDGWDPKDEAFF
TRBD1	.	TRBV12-3/TRBV12-4	TRBJ1-1	TGTGCCAGCAGTACAGGGGGCGGGACTGAAGCTTTCTTT	CASSTGGGTEAFF
.	.	TRBV21-1	TRBJ1-3	TGTGCCAGCAGCAAAGCTAGAGGACCCCTTAATTACTCTGGAAACACCATATATTTT	CASSKARGPLNYSGNTIYF
.	.	TRBV5-5	TRBJ1-5	TGTGCCAGCAGCTTGCTTGGCAGTAGCAATCAGCCCCAGCATTTT	CASSLLGSSNQPQHF
.	.	TRBV6-5	TRBJ1-1	TGTGCCAGCACTTCGGCAGGGTTTCGGACTGAAGCTTTCTTT	CASTSAGFRTEAFF
TRBD1	.	TRBV5-1	TRBJ1-1	TGCGCCAGCACGACAGGGGATATGAAGACTGAAGCTTTCTTT	CASTTGDMKTEAFF
.	.	TRBV27	TRBJ1-2	TGTGCCAGCAAGAAGGGGATTGACTATGGCTACACCTTC	CASKKGIDYGYTF
TRBD2	.	TRBV4-3	TRBJ2-7	TGCGCCAGCAGCCAAGATCGGGCTAGCGGGGGCTACGAGCAGTACTTC	CASSQDRASGGYEQYF
.	.	TRBV11-2	TRBJ1-2	TGTGCCAGCAGCCCAGCACCAGGGGCTGGCTACACCTTC	CASSPAPGAGYTF
.	.	TRBV9	TRBJ1-2	TGTGCCAGCAGCGTAGGGGGAGGTGGCTACACCTTC	CASSVGGGGYTF
.	once	TRBV5-1	TRBJ2-6	TGCGCCAGCAGCTTCTCCCTACGACAGAACCCTTCCTCTGGGGCCAACGTCCTGACTTTC	CASSFSLRQNPSSGANVLTF
.	once	TRBV2	TRBJ1-1	TGTGCCAGCAGAGATACCAGGGAAGTAGGGACTGAAGCTTTCTTT	CASRDTREVGTEAFF
.	.	TRBV9	TRBJ2-7	TGTGCCAGCAGCGCCGGGACGCGGGAGCAGTACTTC	CASSAGTREQYF
.	.	TRBV10-3	TRBJ2-3	TGTGCCATCAGTGAGTCTCCCGGGGCCAGGCCCGAGACGCAGTATTTT	CAISESPGARPETQYF
.	once	TRBV13	TRBJ1-4	TGTGCCAGCAGCTTAAAAAGGGGTCAAGGGGATCGCGGAAAACTGTTTTTT	CASSLKRGQGDRGKLFF
TRBD2	.	TRBV18	TRBJ2-1	TGTGCCAGCTCACCGCCCTCCGGGGGGGGGAATGAGCAGTTCTTC	CASSPPSGGGNEQFF
TRBD2	.	TRBV5-1	TRBJ2-1	TGCGCCAGCAGCTTTAACGGGGGGGAAAACAATGAGCAGTTCTTC	CASSFNGGENNEQFF
TRBD2	.	TRBV3-1/TRBV3-2	TRBJ2-1	TGTGCCAGCAGCCAGACTAGCGCCCTCTACAATGAGCAGTTCTTC	CASSQTSALYNEQFF
.	.	TRBV6-5	TRBJ1-1	TGTGCCAGCACAGTTTGGCAGAACACTGAAGCTTTCTTT	CASTVWQNTEAFF
.	.	TRBV13	TRBJ1-2	TGTGCCAGCAGCTTAGTGGAGGGCTATGGCTACACCTTC	CASSLVEGYGYTF
.	.	TRBV4-2	TRBJ1-5	TGTGCCAGCAGCCATGGCCGGGAGAGCAATCAGCCCCAGCATTTT	CASSHGRESNQPQHF
TRBD2	.	TRBV13	TRBJ2-1	TGTGCCAGCAGCTTAGCTAGCGGGGGGTACAATGAGCAGTTCTTC	CASSLASGGYNEQFF
TRBD1	.	TRBV7-9	TRBJ1-5	TGTGCCAGCAGCTTACTTACCGGGCAGGGGGATCAGCCCCAGCATTTT	CASSLLTGQGDQPQHF
TRBD1	.	TRBV27	TRBJ2-2	TGTGCCAGCAGTACTCCGGGACAGGGCACCGGGGAGCTGTTTTTT	CASSTPGQGTGELFF
.	.	TRBV5-1	TRBJ1-1	TGCGCCAGCAGCTTTATGCCCGGGGACACTGAAGCTTTCTTT	CASSFMPGDTEAFF
.	.	TRBV27	TRBJ2-5	TGTGCCAGCAGTTTTTCCAGGGGGGCTGCGTACCAAGAGACCCAGTACTTC	CASSFSRGAAYQETQYF
TRBD1	.	TRBV5-4	TRBJ2-1	TGTGCCAGCAGCTTACGAACAGGGGCATCTGAGCAGTTCTTC	CASSLRTGASEQFF
.	.	TRBV6-1	TRBJ2-2	TGTGCCAGCAGCACTCCGAGCGTCTTCACCGGGGAGCTGTTTTTT	CASSTPSVFTGELFF
TRBD2	.	TRBV19	TRBJ2-5	TGTGCCAGTACGCCGGGACTATTCCAAGAGACCCAGTACTTC	CASTPGLFQETQYF
.	.	TRBV4-3	TRBJ1-2	TGCGCCAGCAGCCAGAAATACCCGCCTCTGGAGCAAGACGGATATGGCTACACCTTC	CASSQKYPPLEQDGYGYTF
TRBD2	few	TRBV6-4	TRBJ2-2	TGTGCCAGCAGTTATAGCGGGGGGAACACCGGGGAGCTGTTTTTT	CASSYSGGNTGELFF
.	.	TRBV29-1	TRBJ2-1	TGCAGCGTGGACAGCTCTTACAATGAGCAGTTCTTC	CSVDSSYNEQFF
.	.	TRBV7-6	TRBJ2-7	TGTGCCAGCAGCTTAAGGGTGGGGAAGTTCAACGAGCAGTACTTC	CASSLRVGKFNEQYF
TRBD1	.	TRBV29-1	TRBJ2-7	TGCAGCGCGGCCGGGACAGCGAACAGGCCTACGGAGCAGTACTTC	CSAAGTANRPTEQYF
TRBD1	.	TRBV19	TRBJ1-4	TGTGCCAGTAGCTGGACAGGGGCGGATGAAAAACTGTTTTTT	CASSWTGADEKLFF
.	.	TRBV11-2	TRBJ2-3	TGTGCCAGCAGCTTATTGCGATCTAGCACAGATACGCAGTATTTT	CASSLLRSSTDTQYF
TRBD2	once	TRBV11-1	TRBJ2-3	TGTGCCAGCAGCGACCGGTTAGCGGGGGGCACAGATACGCAGTATTTT	CASSDRLAGGTDTQYF
.	.	TRBV4-2	TRBJ2-1	TGTGCCAGCAGGGGTGGAAATGAGCAGTTCTTC	CASRGGNEQFF
.	.	TRBV19	TRBJ1-6	TGTGCCAGTAGGCGAAACCCCGACAGTTTTAATTCACCCCTCCACTTT	CASRRNPDSFNSPLHF
TRBD2	.	TRBV3-1/TRBV3-2	TRBJ2-3	TGTGCCAGCAGCTTGCAGGGGACTAGCGGGGCGTATACGCAGTATTTT	CASSLQGTSGAYTQYF
.	.	TRBV10-3	TRBJ1-2	TGTGCCATCAGCGACTTTGAAGGCTACACCTTC	CAISDFEGYTF
.	.	TRBV13	TRBJ2-2	TGTGCCAGCAGCTTTAGGACGGGGGCGATCACCGGGGAGCTGTTTTTT	CASSFRTGAITGELFF